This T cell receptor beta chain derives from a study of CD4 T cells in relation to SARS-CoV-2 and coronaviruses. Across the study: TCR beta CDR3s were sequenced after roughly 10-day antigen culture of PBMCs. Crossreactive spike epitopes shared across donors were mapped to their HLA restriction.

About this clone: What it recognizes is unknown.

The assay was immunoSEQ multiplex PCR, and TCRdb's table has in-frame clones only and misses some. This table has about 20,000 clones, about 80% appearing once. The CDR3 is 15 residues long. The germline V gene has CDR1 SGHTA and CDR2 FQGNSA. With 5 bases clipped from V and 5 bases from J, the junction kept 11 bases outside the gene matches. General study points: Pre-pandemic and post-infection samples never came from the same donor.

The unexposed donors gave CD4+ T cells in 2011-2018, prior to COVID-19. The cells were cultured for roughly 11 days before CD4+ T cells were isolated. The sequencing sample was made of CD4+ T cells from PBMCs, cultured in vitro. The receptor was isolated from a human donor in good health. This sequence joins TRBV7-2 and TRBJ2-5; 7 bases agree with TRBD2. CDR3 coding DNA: TGTGCCAGCAGCCCTCAGACTAGCTTCGGGGAGACCCAGTACTTC. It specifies CASSPQTSFGETQYF.